This TCR beta chain came from a study of T cells in Graves' hyperthyroidism and ophthalmopathy. In its sample, this clonotype was seen many times. Antigen specificity is unknown. Using RNA transcripts as the source, TCR beta CDR3 regions were amplified. First-round RT-PCR of the TCR CDR3 relied on the HTBI primer set. Via MiXCR, TCRdb re-called the multiplex PCR reads, giving one row per CDR3 protein. Found here are fewer than 750,000 distinct CDR3 sequences, roughly 15% of them singletons; the top ten hold approximately 13%. Study results and limitations: Ophthalmopathy was told apart from stable hyperthyroidism by a 13 V-J model.

Active moderate-to-severe ophthalmopathy, Clinical Activity Score at least 3, NOSPECS at least 4, under 3 months' duration. Source material for PBMCs was more than 9.5 ml fresh peripheral blood. The source is a woman in her 50s with Graves' ophthalmopathy. Material: blood.

In DNA, the CDR3 is TGTGCCAGCAGAACCTCCGGGAGAGAGACCCAGTACTTC. Residues: CASRTSGRETQYF. The rearrangement uses TRBV12-3 or TRBV12-4 and TRBJ2-5; D is perhaps TRBD2 (6 bases). The CDR3 extends over 13 amino acids. Trimming removed 6 bases at V and 4 bases at J, with 12 bases between.